These T cell receptor beta chains were read from a single sample in a study of T cell changes during pregnancy in multiple sclerosis. Data came from immunoSEQ multiplex PCR; TCRdb stores just in-frame clones and leaves some out. The table shows more than 50,000 clones, with less than 95% occurring only once. The material sequenced was CD8+ T cells from peripheral blood mononuclear cells, taken after pregnancy. The receptors come from a female donor with multiple sclerosis, enrolled in a pregnancy study. The CDR3 runs from the conserved cysteine through the conserved F or W. The D gene is left open where the match is weak. The size of a clone is reported for some rows only, either as once, few or many, or as a class for expanded clones.

J | D | size | V | DNA | CDR3
TRBJ1-5 | NA | NA | TRBV2 | TGTGCCAGCACTCAGTGGGGGGGCGGTCAGCCCCAGCATTTT | CASTQWGGGQPQHF
TRBJ2-7 | NA | NA | TRBV29-1 | TGCAGCGTTGCGGGTCGGCAGGGGATCAACTACGAGCAGTACTTC | CSVAGRQGINYEQYF
TRBJ2-3 | NA | NA | TRBV28 | TGTGCCAGCAGTTTATGGGAGGCTAGCACAGATACGCAGTATTTT | CASSLWEASTDTQYF
TRBJ2-3 | TRBD2 | once | TRBV4-2 | TGTGCCAGCAGCCAAGTTTTGCGGGAGGTTTCTTCTAGCACAGATACGCAGTATTTT | CASSQVLREVSSSTDTQYF
TRBJ2-7 | TRBD2 | NA | TRBV2 | TGTGCCAGCAGTGCCACACTAGCGGGAGGAGGCGAGCAGTACTTC | CASSATLAGGGEQYF
TRBJ2-5 | NA | NA | TRBV7-9 | TGTGCCAGCAGCTCGACGGGGGAAGAGACCCAGTACTTC | CASSSTGEETQYF
TRBJ2-7 | NA | NA | TRBV7-9 | TGTGCCAGCAGCCCAAATTACGAGCAGTACTTC | CASSPNYEQYF
TRBJ1-5 | NA | NA | TRBV27 | TGTGCCAGCAGTTTATGGGGTTCGGGGGGGCCCGACTATCAGCCCCAGCATTTT | CASSLWGSGGPDYQPQHF
TRBJ1-1 | NA | NA | TRBV7-9 | TGTGCCAGCAGCTTAGCGTACAGGGAAGCTTTCTTT | CASSLAYREAFF
TRBJ1-1 | TRBD1 | NA | TRBV4-1 | TGCGCCAGCAGCACGGGACAGGGATACACTGAAGCTTTCTTT | CASSTGQGYTEAFF
TRBJ2-7 | NA | NA | TRBV29-1 | TGCAGCGTTGAAGATATCAATCAGGGCGAGCAGTACTTC | CSVEDINQGEQYF
TRBJ2-7 | NA | once | TRBV11-2 | TGTGCCAGCAGCTTATTCGAGGGACACTACGAGCAGTACTTC | CASSLFEGHYEQYF
TRBJ2-7 | TRBD2 | NA | TRBV4-2 | TGTGCCAGCAGCCAAGGCGGGACTAGCGGGGAAGACTACGAGCAGTACTTC | CASSQGGTSGEDYEQYF
TRBJ2-1 | NA | once | TRBV4-1 | TGCGCCAGCAGCCACTGGACAGACAATGAGCAGTTCTTC | CASSHWTDNEQFF
TRBJ2-3 | NA | few | TRBV6-4 | TGTGCCAGCAGTGACTCCCGGGCGGGCGCAGATACGCAGTATTTT | CASSDSRAGADTQYF
TRBJ2-5 | NA | NA | TRBV9 | TGTGCCAGCAGCGTAGGGGGAGTGGGGGAGACCCAGTACTTC | CASSVGGVGETQYF
TRBJ2-1 | TRBD2 | NA | TRBV7-9 | TGTGCCAGCAGCCCCCCGGATTTAGCGGGAGTTGGTAATGAGCAGTTCTTC | CASSPPDLAGVGNEQFF
TRBJ1-2 | TRBD1 | NA | TRBV11-2 | TGTGCCAGCAGCCCCCGGGACAGGGGGCGAGATGGCTACACCTTC | CASSPRDRGRDGYTF
TRBJ2-1 | TRBD1 | NA | TRBV19 | TGTGCCAGTAGTACCACCGGGACAGGGTACAATGAGCAGTTCTTC | CASSTTGTGYNEQFF
TRBJ2-1 | TRBD2 | once | TRBV19 | TGTGCCAGCACGACTAGCGGGAGGTATGAGCAGTTCTTC | CASTTSGRYEQFF
TRBJ1-1 | TRBD1 | NA | TRBV4-1 | TGCGCCAGCAGCCATGCCGGGACAGGGGTATCTGAAGCTTTCTTT | CASSHAGTGVSEAFF
TRBJ2-7 | NA | NA | TRBV4-1 | TGCGCCAGCAGCTTTACAGGGGAGCAGTACTTC | CASSFTGEQYF
TRBJ2-1 | NA | NA | TRBV11-3 | TGTGCCAGCAGCGATCGGGACTGGCCCAACGTTGACGAGCAGTTCTTC | CASSDRDWPNVDEQFF
TRBJ2-3 | NA | NA | TRBV6-4 | TGTGCCAGCAAAAAAGAGGCGTCAGATACGCAGTATTTT | CASKKEASDTQYF
TRBJ1-4 | TRBD1 | NA | TRBV27 | TGTGCCAGCAGGGGCCGGGACAGGGAGAGGAAACTGTTTTTT | CASRGRDRERKLFF
TRBJ2-3 | TRBD1 | NA | TRBV5-1 | TGCGCCAGCAGCAAAGGACAGGGGACAGATACGCAGTATTTT | CASSKGQGTDTQYF
TRBJ2-3 | TRBD2 | NA | TRBV7-3 | TGTGCCAGCAGCTTAGGAACTAGCGGGGGCACAGATACGCAGTATTTT | CASSLGTSGGTDTQYF
TRBJ2-7 | TRBD2 | NA | TRBV27 | TGTGCCAGCAATGAACTGGGACTAGCGGGAGGAGGCGAGCAGTACTTC | CASNELGLAGGGEQYF
TRBJ1-2 | TRBD1 | NA | TRBV19 | TGTGCCAGTAGTATCGGGACAGGGAGCTATGGCTACACCTTC | CASSIGTGSYGYTF
TRBJ1-1 | NA | NA | TRBV5-1 | TGCGCCAGCAGCTTGTCACAGGGCTTATCGGGTGAAGCTTTCTTT | CASSLSQGLSGEAFF
TRBJ2-7 | TRBD2 | NA | TRBV7-8 | TGTGCCAGCAGCCGGCCAAGCGGGGGGAGCTCCTACGAGCAGTACTTC | CASSRPSGGSSYEQYF
TRBJ2-5 | NA | once | TRBV7-9 | TGTGCCAGCAGCTTAGCCTGGGACATAAAGTACCAAGAGACCCAGTACTTC | CASSLAWDIKYQETQYF
TRBJ1-1 | TRBD1 | NA | TRBV6-5 | TGTGCCAGCAGTTTTGGACAGGGGTACACTGAAGCTTTCTTT | CASSFGQGYTEAFF
TRBJ2-7 | NA | NA | TRBV27 | TGTGCCAGCAGGGGAGGAGTCGAGCAGTACTTC | CASRGGVEQYF
TRBJ2-2 | TRBD2 | medium-sized | TRBV11-3 | TGTGCCAGCAGCTTAGATGGGGCGGGAGCCTACACCGGGGAGCTGTTTTTT | CASSLDGAGAYTGELFF
TRBJ2-1 | TRBD2 | NA | TRBV7-6 | TGTGCCAGCAGTCTAGATAGCGGGAAGGTCTACAATGAGCAGTTCTTC | CASSLDSGKVYNEQFF
TRBJ2-7 | NA | once | TRBV4-1 | TGCGCCAGCAGCCAAGTTTTGGCGGACACCACATACGAGCAGTACTTC | CASSQVLADTTYEQYF
TRBJ1-1 | NA | NA | TRBV30 | TGTGCCTGGAGGGGCCCTGGAGGGGAAGAGGCTTTCTTT | CAWRGPGGEEAFF
TRBJ2-5 | NA | NA | TRBV21-1 | TGTGCCAGCAGCAAAGACGACAGGGGGCCCTGCGGAGAGACCCAGTACTTC | CASSKDDRGPCGETQYF
TRBJ2-7 | NA | few | TRBV11-1 | TGTGCCAGCTCCGGGACAAACTACGAGCAGTACTTC | CASSGTNYEQYF
TRBJ2-7 | TRBD1 | NA | TRBV10-3 | TGTGCCATCAGTGATTCAGGGGGTGTGTACGAGCAGTACTTC | CAISDSGGVYEQYF
TRBJ2-2 | TRBD2 | once | TRBV27 | TGTGCCAGCAGTTTATCTCCGGGAGGGCCCGCCGGGGAGCTGTTTTTT | CASSLSPGGPAGELFF
TRBJ2-1 | TRBD2 | once | TRBV19 | TGTGCCAGTAGTACAACTAGCGGGCCTATCCATTACAATGAGCAGTTCTTC | CASSTTSGPIHYNEQFF
TRBJ2-5 | TRBD2 | once | TRBV5-6 | TGTGCCAGCAGCTTACTAGCGGGAGATTCGGAGACCCAGTACTTC | CASSLLAGDSETQYF
TRBJ1-2 | NA | NA | TRBV27 | TGTGCCAGCTCGACAGGACCCTATGGCTACACCTTC | CASSTGPYGYTF
TRBJ1-4 | NA | NA | TRBV27 | TGTGCCAGCAGGGAAGGAGGTAAACTGTTTTTT | CASREGGKLFF
TRBJ1-5 | NA | NA | TRBV6-6 | TGTGCCAGCAGTTACGGGCCGGAACAGCCCCAGCATTTT | CASSYGPEQPQHF